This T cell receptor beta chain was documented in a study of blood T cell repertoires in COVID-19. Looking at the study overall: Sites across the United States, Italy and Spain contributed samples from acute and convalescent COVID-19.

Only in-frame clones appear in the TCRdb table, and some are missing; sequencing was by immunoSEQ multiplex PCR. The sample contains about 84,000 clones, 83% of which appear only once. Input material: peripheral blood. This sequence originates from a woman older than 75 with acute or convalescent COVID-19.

As DNA, the CDR3 is TGTGCCACCAGGCCCAGCTGGAACGAGGGAACAGATACGCAGTATTTT. Residues: CATRPSWNEGTDTQYF. The chain carries TRBV24-1 and TRBJ2-3, with D possibly TRBD2 on 5 matching bases. Germline CDR1 reads KGHDR; CDR2 reads SFDVKD. The CDR3 contains 16 residues. With 7 bases removed from V and 3 bases from J, the gap between germline ends came to 19 bases.